This T cell receptor (gamma chain) stems from a study of γδ T cells in repeated Plasmodium falciparum infection. Study results and limitations: Malian children's Vdelta2-negative repertoires appeared more expanded and less diverse than Australians'. Many TCRgamma sequences overlapped between individuals in stable Vgamma9/Vdelta2+ repertoires.

J gave up 4 bases and V 0 bases, and 12 bases lay outside the gene matches. The CDR3 contains 16 residues. Germline CDR1 and CDR2: EGSTGY and YDSYTSSV. TRG and TRD sequences were obtained from every sorted gammadelta sample. TCRdb reanalysed the multiplex PCR reads via CATT. The sample includes 28,000 or so gamma-chain clones, roughly 1.4% of them seen just once. Bulk repertoires came from Vgamma9/Vdelta2+ or Vdelta2-negative gammadelta T cells flow-sorted from PBMC. This clone showed up many times. Its antigen is not known. The sequence was obtained from a pool of human donors (malaria-infected and uninfected, not separated). Sequences were obtained from gamma-delta T cells from blood. This chain joins TRGV4 and TRGJ1 or TRGJ2. The CDR3 spells CATWDGGLGYYYKKLF. The DNA of the CDR3 is TGTGCCACCTGGGATGGGGGGTTAGGGTACTATTATAAGAAACTCTTT.